These T cell receptor beta chains were read from a single sample in a study of blood T cell repertoires in COVID-19. Assay used: immunoSEQ multiplex PCR; TCRdb lists only in-frame clones, some missing. The sample has about 130,000 clones; approximately 90% are singletons. Input material: peripheral blood. These receptor sequences come from a man aged 45-60 years with COVID-19, enrolled during active disease. The conserved cysteine and the conserved F or W are not part of the CDR3 here. Each record gives: V gene, D gene, J gene, CDR3 protein. D genes are given only for firm matches.

TRBV28,TRBD2,TRBJ2-5,ASSYRGGYQETQY
TRBV3-1/TRBV3-2,TRBD2,TRBJ2-3,ASSPGLADTDTQY
TRBV7-7,.,TRBJ2-5,ASSLGGRQETQY
TRBV27,.,TRBJ1-5,ASSLSNSNQPQH
TRBV7-3,TRBD1,TRBJ2-3,ASSIRRTGDTDTQY
TRBV4-1,TRBD2,TRBJ2-3,ASSQDPGSGESTDTQY
TRBV2,TRBD1,TRBJ2-5,ASLGGVKPRQGAMETQY
TRBV3-1/TRBV3-2,.,TRBJ1-2,ASSQLGGGYT
TRBV11-2,.,TRBJ1-6,ASSPDSGGNSPLH
TRBV6-2/TRBV6-3,.,TRBJ2-5,ASSYLDGREGTQY
TRBV2,TRBD1,TRBJ1-5,ASSGTGVGNQPQH
TRBV29-1,.,TRBJ2-5,SVVGAQETQY
TRBV7-2,TRBD2,TRBJ2-1,ASSPSGVKYNEQF
TRBV27,.,TRBJ1-5,ASRGSDWDPNQPQH
TRBV19,TRBD1,TRBJ1-6,ASTYDRGGSPLH
TRBV18,.,TRBJ2-1,ASSPLQGVSYNEQF
TRBV10-1,.,TRBJ1-5,ASSESQKYSNQPQH
TRBV6-5,TRBD2,TRBJ2-7,ASRPGLAYEQY
TRBV19,.,TRBJ2-3,ASRSAGTDTQY
TRBV11-2,TRBD2,TRBJ2-1,ASSLRLAGGVEQF
TRBV9,TRBD2,TRBJ2-2,ASSVPGEGTGELF
TRBV2,TRBD2,TRBJ2-1,ASSEVRGRGNEQF
TRBV28,TRBD2,TRBJ2-3,ASRGLAGDDTQY
TRBV6-2/TRBV6-3,TRBD1,TRBJ1-1,ASSYSPDRGTEAF
TRBV6-1,.,TRBJ1-5,ASSEGTGRYSNQPQH
TRBV5-5,.,TRBJ2-3,ASSLDRRTDTQY
TRBV28,TRBD1,TRBJ1-2,ASSSADRDNGYT
TRBV7-9,.,TRBJ2-1,ASSLIRGSNEQF
TRBV29-1,TRBD1,TRBJ2-3,SVRQGMVDTQY
TRBV7-3,.,TRBJ2-6,ASSSQGGGSGANVLT
TRBV2,.,TRBJ2-1,ASSSGVAIEQF
TRBV5-1,TRBD2,TRBJ2-1,ASSLERGDYNEQF
TRBV5-1,TRBD1,TRBJ2-7,ASSLIRTGEGEQY
TRBV5-5,TRBD1,TRBJ2-2,ASSTLRGPGYTGELF
TRBV28,.,TRBJ1-3,ASSLGTQIGNTIY
TRBV5-6,TRBD1,TRBJ2-1,ASSRLLVTDRESYNEQF
TRBV28,.,TRBJ1-5,ASKGDPSQPQH
TRBV27,.,TRBJ2-6,ASSVAHGANVLT
TRBV6-5,TRBD2,TRBJ2-1,ASSSGLADYNEQF
TRBV27,.,TRBJ2-3,ASSLSGLWQTTSTDTQY
TRBV5-1,TRBD2,TRBJ2-1,ASSFTSGVYNEQF
TRBV30,.,TRBJ1-6,AWSGTSNSPLH
TRBV9,.,TRBJ2-2,ASSGRGLNTGELF
TRBV7-8,TRBD1,TRBJ1-2,ASSPGQGRGYT
TRBV24-1,.,TRBJ1-2,ATSDFPVNYGYT
TRBV7-2,TRBD2,TRBJ2-5,ASSLAGHKGSRLAGDQETQY
TRBV3-1/TRBV3-2,.,TRBJ1-5,ASSYSGGIQPQH
TRBV7-9,.,TRBJ2-1,ASSPRARQNEQF
TRBV7-9,TRBD1,TRBJ1-6,ASSLTGQGDSPLH
TRBV7-8,TRBD1,TRBJ1-1,ASSLVISDRTEAF
TRBV11-2,.,TRBJ2-6,ASSGWVLAAGANVLT
TRBV3-1/TRBV3-2,.,TRBJ2-6,ASSQEVGATGANVLT
TRBV24-1,.,TRBJ2-3,ATSESQGKDTQY
TRBV6-6,.,TRBJ2-5,ASSSGEGETQY
TRBV19,.,TRBJ1-5,ASTGSDDINQPQH
TRBV12-3/TRBV12-4,.,TRBJ1-2,ASSRPGYGYT